Listed below are T cell receptor beta chains from one sample, sequenced in a study of cytomegalovirus exposure and HLA in healthy donors. Sequenced by immunoSEQ multiplex PCR; TCRdb stores in-frame clones only, minus some. Of around 150,000 clones detected, 65% to 70% appear once; the ten largest clones hold under 2%. The source material was PBMCs. Source of these receptors: a human donor in good health. The CDR3 runs from the conserved cysteine through the conserved F or W. The D gene is left open where the match is weak. Expanded clones get a size class; other rows say once, few or many, or leave the size out.

CDR3 length	D gene	V gene	J gene	clone size	CDR3 protein	CDR3 DNA
13	TRBD1	TRBV5-4	TRBJ1-1	NA	CASRPTQGAEAFF	TGTGCCAGCAGACCAACACAGGGGGCTGAAGCTTTCTTT
15	NA	TRBV12-5	TRBJ2-7	few	CASGLVAGPTYEQYF	TGTGCTAGTGGTTTGGTAGCAGGGCCGACCTACGAGCAGTACTTC
15	NA	TRBV2	TRBJ2-1	few	CASSERGYRYNEQFF	TGTGCCAGCAGTGAAAGGGGCTACCGCTACAATGAGCAGTTCTTC
17	NA	TRBV7-8	TRBJ2-7	few	CASSLALMEGDSYEQYF	TGTGCCAGCAGCTTAGCCCTAATGGAAGGGGACTCGTACGAGCAGTACTTC
12	NA	TRBV28	TRBJ1-2	few	CATKPPVEGYTF	TGTGCCACCAAGCCGCCGGTCGAAGGCTACACCTTC
13	NA	TRBV2	TRBJ2-3	NA	CASSDQGPDTQYF	TGTGCCAGCAGTGACCAGGGTCCCGATACGCAGTATTTT
15	TRBD2	TRBV2	TRBJ2-3	NA	CASRRTSNMADTQYF	TGTGCCAGCAGAAGGACTAGTAATATGGCAGATACGCAGTATTTT
15	NA	TRBV5-6	TRBJ2-1	few	CASSLQGGGYNEQFF	TGTGCCAGCAGCTTGCAAGGGGGGGGTTACAATGAGCAGTTCTTC
12	TRBD1	TRBV28	TRBJ2-7	NA	CASSRQGYEQYF	TGTGCCAGCAGCCGACAGGGGTACGAGCAGTACTTC
16	TRBD1	TRBV9	TRBJ1-2	NA	CASSVVKGTGFPSYTF	TGTGCCAGCAGCGTAGTCAAGGGGACAGGTTTCCCGAGCTACACCTTC
15	TRBD2	TRBV18	TRBJ2-1	NA	CASSRLAGDYNEQFF	TGTGCCAGCTCCCGACTAGCGGGGGACTACAATGAGCAGTTCTTC
15	TRBD2	TRBV14	TRBJ2-1	few	CASRLAGGNYNEQFF	TGTGCCAGCAGGCTAGCGGGAGGAAACTACAATGAGCAGTTCTTC
13	NA	TRBV13	TRBJ1-1	NA	CASSLGQGTEAFF	TGTGCCAGCAGCCTAGGGCAGGGTACTGAAGCTTTCTTT
15	TRBD2	TRBV28	TRBJ2-5	NA	CASSPSGSSVGTQYF	TGTGCCAGCAGTCCGAGCGGGAGTAGCGTGGGGACCCAGTACTTC
16	TRBD2	TRBV28	TRBJ2-7	few	CASTSPPSGPFYEQYF	TGTGCCAGCACCTCCCCTCCTAGCGGTCCTTTCTACGAGCAGTACTTC
15	TRBD2	TRBV5-8	TRBJ2-3	few	CASSLEGLTSDTQYF	TGTGCCAGCAGCTTGGAGGGACTAACGTCAGATACGCAGTATTTT
14	NA	TRBV6-5	TRBJ2-6	NA	CASMRGSGANVLTF	TGTGCCAGCATGCGGGGTTCTGGGGCCAACGTCCTGACTTTC
14	TRBD2	TRBV2	TRBJ2-1	NA	CASRASGTHNEQFF	TGTGCCAGCAGGGCTAGCGGGACCCACAATGAGCAGTTCTTC
18	TRBD2	TRBV2	TRBJ2-3	few	CASSARLAGGGGTDTQYF	TGTGCCAGCAGTGCAAGACTAGCGGGAGGAGGAGGCACAGATACGCAGTATTTT
14	NA	TRBV7-2	TRBJ2-3	NA	CASSLLESTDTQYF	TGTGCCAGCAGCTTACTAGAAAGCACAGATACGCAGTATTTT
14	TRBD2	TRBV2	TRBJ2-5	NA	CASALREGEGTQYF	TGTGCCAGCGCGTTGCGGGAGGGGGAAGGGACCCAGTACTTC
15	NA	TRBV5-1	TRBJ1-4	once	CASSLEGLSNEKLFF	TGCGCCAGCAGCTTGGAGGGGTTAAGTAATGAAAAACTGTTTTTT
13	NA	TRBV11-2	TRBJ2-7	NA	CASSPGQGYEQYF	TGTGCCAGCAGCCCGGGACAAGGCTACGAGCAGTACTTC
17	NA	TRBV5-6	TRBJ2-3	NA	CASSLRLAGAVTDTQYF	TGTGCCAGCAGCTTAAGGTTGGCAGGGGCGGTGACAGATACGCAGTATTTT
15	TRBD2	TRBV5-1	TRBJ2-7	NA	CASSLRGGSSHEQYF	TGCGCCAGCAGCTTGAGGGGCGGGAGTTCGCACGAGCAGTACTTC
13	TRBD1	TRBV6-1	TRBJ2-2	NA	CAITRGHTGELFF	TGCGCTATTACTAGGGGGCACACCGGGGAGCTGTTTTTT
14	NA	TRBV7-8	TRBJ2-7	NA	CASSGLAGPYEQYF	TGTGCCAGCAGCGGTTTGGCGGGACCCTACGAGCAGTACTTC
15	NA	TRBV14	TRBJ2-2	NA	CASSLLQGRTGELFF	TGTGCCAGCAGCCTCCTACAGGGTAGGACCGGGGAGCTGTTTTTT
14	TRBD2	TRBV7-3	TRBJ2-7	NA	CASSPQAGRYEQYF	TGTGCCAGCAGCCCCCAAGCGGGACGTTACGAGCAGTACTTC
15	TRBD2	TRBV2	TRBJ2-3	NA	CATQVSSGGPDTQYF	TGTGCCACGCAAGTTAGTAGCGGGGGGCCAGATACGCAGTATTTT
15	NA	TRBV7-2	TRBJ2-6	few	CASSFDTSGANVLTF	TGTGCCAGCAGCTTCGACACCTCTGGGGCCAACGTCCTGACTTTC
15	NA	TRBV11-2	TRBJ1-5	NA	CASSLGFGGRQPQHF	TGTGCCAGCAGCTTAGGTTTCGGGGGAAGGCAGCCCCAGCATTTT
15	TRBD1	TRBV18	TRBJ1-5	few	CASSPRDRGYQPQHF	TGTGCCAGCTCTCCAAGGGACAGGGGTTATCAGCCCCAGCATTTT
15	NA	TRBV5-1	TRBJ1-3	NA	CASSLWGVAGNTIYF	TGCGCCAGCAGCTTGTGGGGAGTCGCTGGAAACACCATATATTTT
12	NA	TRBV28	TRBJ1-2	NA	CASSFINYGYTF	TGTGCCAGCAGCTTTATAAACTATGGCTACACCTTC
13	NA	TRBV5-8	TRBJ2-5	NA	CASSRQSQETQYF	TGTGCCAGCAGCCGACAGTCCCAAGAGACCCAGTACTTC
16	TRBD2	TRBV11-3	TRBJ2-7	few	CASSLAPLAGAYEQYF	TGTGCCAGCAGCTTAGCCCCACTAGCGGGAGCCTACGAGCAGTACTTC
13	NA	TRBV19	TRBJ1-1	NA	CASSISSNTEAFF	TGTGCCAGTAGTATCTCCTCGAACACTGAAGCTTTCTTT
15	NA	TRBV6-5	TRBJ2-7	NA	CASSYRGGGTYEQYF	TGTGCCAGCAGTTACCGGGGAGGTGGTACCTACGAGCAGTACTTC
14	NA	TRBV5-1	TRBJ2-7	NA	CASSLSQFNYEQYF	TGCGCCAGCAGCTTGTCCCAATTTAACTACGAGCAGTACTTC
14	TRBD2	TRBV27	TRBJ2-7	NA	CASSLAGDSYEQYF	TGTGCCAGCAGTTTAGCGGGAGATTCGTACGAGCAGTACTTC
18	NA	TRBV19	TRBJ1-4	NA	CASKVQGWAPATNEKLFF	TGTGCCAGTAAAGTTCAAGGTTGGGCGCCTGCAACTAATGAAAAACTGTTTTTT
15	TRBD1	TRBV4-1	TRBJ1-1	NA	CASSHSGQGNTEAFF	TGCGCCAGCAGCCACTCGGGACAGGGCAACACTGAAGCTTTCTTT
16	TRBD1	TRBV11-1	TRBJ2-7	NA	CASSRFGQGGTTEQYF	TGTGCCAGCAGCAGATTCGGACAGGGGGGGACTACCGAGCAGTACTTC
15	NA	TRBV29-1	TRBJ2-7	NA	CSASRGAGVSYEQYF	TGCAGCGCCTCCCGGGGGGCGGGAGTCTCCTACGAGCAGTACTTC